This T cell receptor (beta chain) derives from a study of siplizumab effects on memory and regulatory T cells (dated by TCRdb to between 2018 and 2021). About the full investigation: The study looked at the effect of siplizumab, an anti-CD2 antibody, on alloreactive T-cell subsets in allogeneic mixed lymphocyte reactions made from human PBMCs.

V and J lose 5 bases and 0 bases, and a span of 5 bases separates them. Measured from the cysteine to the phenylalanine, the CDR3 is 12 residues long. The sequence is cut down to CDR3 DNA, 36 bases in frame from base 1. Reading the germline V gene (reference sequence) gives CDR1 WNHNN and CDR2 SYGVQD. This clone was found once. This receptor's antigen is unknown. Nothing much larger sits one base from this clone, and base qualities are not available. Sorted unstimulated T cells, along with proliferating T cells recovered from mixed lymphocyte reactions, underwent TCRbeta CDR3 sequencing. Fresh whole blood from about ten HLA-typed healthy donors served as the source for isolating PBMCs. Overall study results and their limits: A naive or memory phenotype could not be assigned to roughly 75-96% of proliferating CD4+ or CD8+ clones. Among mappable alloreactive CD4+ clones, the Treg-derived fraction averaged around 70% with siplizumab versus approximately 27% in control reactions. Unstimulated naive T cells appeared more diverse than memory T cells, and naive cells seemed to contribute substantially to the alloresponse. The suppressive function of proliferating Tregs from siplizumab cultures was not functionally confirmed. Because sequences below about 10^-5 frequency were poorly captured, only a minor fraction of alloreactive clones could be mapped to unstimulated subsets. The cumulative frequency of alloreactive sequences that could be traced back to unstimulated CD4+ memory T cells was significantly reduced by siplizumab.

The library was made by the immunoSEQ multiplex PCR assay. The deep sequencing platform assayed around 10^5 TCR templates per sample. Genomic DNA extracted from sorted T cells was used for TCRbeta CDR3 sequencing. The authors' pipeline ran thus. The R programming language was used for clonal analysis of the TCRbeta CDR3 data. Alloreactive CD4+ and CD8+ clones were defined by comparing unstimulated samples with post-reaction CFSE-low samples. Alloreactive CD4+ clones were assigned to regulatory or non-regulatory origin by matching sequences to sorted unstimulated Treg and non-Treg repertoires. In its TCRdb copy, this immuneACCESS table keeps in-frame sequences only and misses some clones. Where compared with another copy, unresolved V genes explain less than half of these, and the others have no known cause. V and J calls and clone size follow that table, whereas D and trimming were derived from the DNA. This sample holds approximately 50,000 clones; about 93% were observed only once. More than 15% of the sample is held by the ten biggest clonotypes.

The chain uses TRBV10-1 and TRBJ2-7; too little of a D gene remains to name it. This TCR came from a human donor in good health. The source material was CD8+ T cells sorted from blood. The nucleotide sequence reads TGCGCCAGCAGTATGGACTCCTACGAGCAGTACTTC. Its translation reads: CASSMDSYEQYF.